The 25 T cell receptor beta chains below were found in one sample sequenced in a study of control samples from healthy donors and cancer patients. Some clones are missing from TCRdb's copy, which holds only in-frame ones; the method was immunoSEQ multiplex PCR. Among roughly 170,000 clones, almost 90% were seen once, and the ten largest hold nearly 5%. Sequencing was carried out using blood. All receptors come from a woman in her twenties or thirties in good health.

This clone was found a few times. The chain uses TRBV18 and TRBJ2-1; D not resolved. This CDR3 is 13 amino acids long. V was clipped by 3 bases and J by 4 bases, with 7 bases between them. CDR1 is KGHSH, CDR2 LQKENI, per germline. The CDR3: CASSPTSYNEQFF. The CDR3 nucleotides are TGTGCCAGCTCACCTACATCGTACAATGAGCAGTTCTTC.

The gene calls are TRBV19 and TRBJ2-1, with 10 bases identical to TRBD1. CDR3 length: 20 amino acids. J lost 4 bases, V lost 9 bases, and 24 bases had no gene match. From germline, CDR1 is LNHDA and CDR2 SQIVND (reference sequence). CDR3 DNA: TGTGCCAGCGAAGGCAAAGGGACAGGGGCAAGGAGATATCTATACAATGAGCAGTTCTTC. It yields the protein CASEGKGTGARRYLYNEQFF.

The gene calls are TRBV5-8 and TRBJ1-2; no clear D gene. V was pared by 2 bases and J by 1 base, with 6 bases between. The germline V gene encodes CDR1 SGHTS and CDR2 YDEGEE. CDR3 size: 13 residues. CDR3 in DNA: TGTGCCAGCAGCTTCTCCGGTAACTATGGCTACACCTTC. Its translation is CASSFSGNYGYTF.

The chain uses TRBV5-1 and TRBJ2-7; 10 bases are shared with TRBD2. CDR1 is SGHRS and CDR2 is YFSETQ in the germline V gene. The junction had 3 bases not matched to a gene; V was cut back by 0 bases and J by 3 bases. The CDR3 is made up of 15 amino acids. CDR3 region: CASSLGLAGGYEQYF. The CDR3 DNA sequence: TGCGCCAGCAGCTTGGGACTAGCGGGTGGCTACGAGCAGTACTTC.

This sequence joins TRBV2 and TRBJ1-5; D is perhaps TRBD1 (6 bases). The germline CDR1 and CDR2 sequences are SNHLY and FYNNEI. There are 15 residues in the CDR3. Trimming left V 2 bases short and J 2 bases short, with 10 bases between. The CDR3 DNA is TGTGCCAGCAGTGAATGGGGGGGCGGCAATCAGCCCCAGCATTTT. It is translated as CASSEWGGGNQPQHF.

This clone was counted once. Here the CDR3 reads CASTRVQVVREPPLHF. CDR3 DNA: TGTGCCAGCACCCGTGTACAGGTCGTTCGTGAGCCACCCCTCCACTTT. The chain carries TRBV28 and TRBJ1-6; perhaps TRBD1 as D (5 bases). The CDR3 spans 16 residues. Germline CDR1 is MDHEN and CDR2 is SYDVKM. V was cut by 7 bases and J by 11 bases, with 24 bases left in between.

This clone has only a few counts. The V gene is TRBV6-5, the J gene TRBJ1-2, with D perhaps matching TRBD1 (6 bases). The germline CDR1 and CDR2 sequences are MNHEY and SVGAGI. The CDR3 covers 13 residues. Trimming took 2 bases from V and 8 from J, leaving 12 bases between them. The CDR3 is CASSYGQGRGYTF. CDR3 nucleotides: TGTGCCAGCAGTTACGGGCAGGGGAGAGGCTACACCTTC.

Only one count was recorded for this clone. CDR3 sequence (DNA): TGTGCCAGCAGGCGAACAGGAGGCCCCACAGATACGCAGTATTTT. It encodes CASRRTGGPTDTQYF. The chain couples TRBV7-6 to TRBJ2-3; D tentatively fits TRBD1 or TRBD2 (5 bases each). Trimming removed 6 bases at V and 2 bases at J, with 15 bases between. CDR3 size: 15 residues. Per the germline V gene, CDR1 is SGHVS and CDR2 is FNYEAQ.

Written as DNA, the CDR3 is TGCGCCAGCAGGGGCTCCCGGGAAATATACAATGAGCAGTTCTTC. Its translation is CASRGSREIYNEQFF. This chain connects TRBV5-1 to TRBJ2-1, with D tentatively TRBD2 (5 bases). V lost 5 bases, J lost 4 bases, and 16 bases lay in between. The CDR3 runs to 15 residues. In germline, CDR1 is SGHRS, CDR2 YFSETQ.

V and J are TRBV7-9 and TRBJ2-3; a weak D match, TRBD2 (7 bases). CDR1 is SEHNR, CDR2 FQNEAQ, per germline (reference sequence). This CDR3 has 14 residues. Trimming cost V 8 bases and J 2 bases, with 14 bases left between them. CDR3 nucleotide sequence: TGTGCCAGCGGCCGCGGGGGCAACACAGATACGCAGTATTTT. Translated: CASGRGGNTDTQYF.

V usage is TRBV4-1 and J usage is TRBJ2-2; D remains ambiguous. The CDR3 runs 15 residues. CDR1 is MGHRA, CDR2 YSYEKL, per germline. Trimming removed 5 bases from V and 9 bases from J, with 19 bases in between. CDR3 residues: CASSNRPSLERELFF. Here the CDR3 DNA reads TGCGCCAGCAGCAATAGACCTTCCTTGGAGAGGGAGCTGTTTTTT.

This chain links TRBV5-5 with TRBJ1-5; possibly TRBD1 for D (6 bases). The length of the CDR3 is 14 residues. V shed 4 bases and J shed 7 bases, with 15 bases lying between them. The germline CDR1 and CDR2 sequences are SGHKS and YYEKEE (reference sequence). The CDR3 reads CASSQNARGQPQHF. The CDR3 nucleotides read TGTGCCAGCAGCCAAAATGCTAGGGGGCAGCCCCAGCATTTT. Full variable domain (outside the CDR3, taken from reference TRBV5-5 and TRBJ1-5): DAGVTQSPTHLIKTRGQQVTLRCSPISGHKSVSWYQQVLGQGPQFIFQYYEKEERGRGNFPDRFSARQFPNYSSELNVNALLLGDSALYLCASSQNARGQPQHFGDGTRLSIL.

The gene calls are TRBV5-1 and TRBJ2-1; D perhaps matches TRBD2 (6 bases). This CDR3 has 15 residues. V lost 0 bases, J lost 9 bases, and 16 bases lay in between. The germline V gene encodes CDR1 SGHRS and CDR2 YFSETQ. The CDR3 DNA reads as TGCGCCAGCAGCTTGGTGACTGGGGCGGGGTCTGAGCAGTTCTTC. This encodes CASSLVTGAGSEQFF. Drawing the rest from reference TRBV5-1 and TRBJ2-1, the complete variable domain is KAGVTQTPRYLIKTRGQQVTLSCSPISGHRSVSWYQQTPGQGLQFLFEYFSETQRNKGNFPGRFSGRQFSNSRSEMNVSTLELGDSALYLCASSLVTGAGSEQFFGPGTRLTVL.

The table lists this clone with a count of one. The rearrangement links TRBV9 to TRBJ1-6; TRBD1 agrees at 11 bases. The CDR3 is made up of 16 amino acids. V lost 6 bases and J lost 8; bases outside the gene matches: 10. CDR1 and CDR2 from the germline V gene are SGDLS and YYNGEE. The CDR3 reads CASTLSPGQGDSPLHF. The CDR3 bases are TGTGCCAGCACCCTCTCCCCGGGACAGGGGGATTCACCCCTCCACTTT.

This chain uses TRBV11-2 with TRBJ1-2; D gene uncertain. Germline V gene sequence: CDR1 SGHAT, CDR2 FQNNGV. Trimming shortened V by 5 bases and J by 5 bases, and 18 bases separated the two germline ends. The CDR3 is made up of 15 amino acids. CDR3 DNA sequence: TGTGCCAGCAGCCAGAAGGAGAGCTTTTGGTATGGCTACACCTTC. Translated: CASSQKESFWYGYTF.

The CDR3 DNA sequence: TGTGCCAGCAGTAGGAACAGCAACACTGAAGCTTTCTTT. It is translated as CASSRNSNTEAFF. The chain links TRBV6-4 to TRBJ1-1; no definite D call. In germline, CDR1 is MRHNA, CDR2 SNTAGT. The CDR3 runs to 13 residues. V was clipped by 5 bases and J by 2 bases, with 9 bases between them.

This chain uses TRBV7-2 with TRBJ1-2, with TRBD1 identical over 7 bases. Per the germline V gene, CDR1 is SGHTA and CDR2 is FQGNSA. J gave up 3 bases and V 4 bases, and 5 bases lay outside the gene matches. The CDR3 sequence is 14 residues long. The CDR3 DNA reads TGTGCCAGCAGCTCAGGGGGGGGACACTATGGCTACACCTTC. Translation gives CASSSGGGHYGYTF.

The chain employs TRBV7-9 and TRBJ1-1, with 7 bases identical to TRBD1. Trimming at V came to 0 bases and at J to 7 bases, leaving 5 bases not matched to a gene. Germline V CDR1 and CDR2: SEHNR, FQNEAQ (reference sequence). The CDR3 is 14 amino acids. The CDR3 here is CASSLARGQSEAFF. CDR3 DNA: TGTGCCAGCAGCTTAGCCAGGGGACAGAGTGAAGCTTTCTTT.

The chain has TRBV5-1 and TRBJ2-5; 8 positions agree with TRBD1. The CDR3 loop spans 15 amino acids. Germline assignment: CDR1 SGHRS and CDR2 YFSETQ. The trim removed 4 bases at V and 5 bases at J, leaving 10 bases unmatched. CDR3 sequence: CASSASQGGVETQYF. In DNA form, the CDR3 reads TGCGCCAGCAGCGCGTCACAGGGGGGAGTGGAGACCCAGTACTTC.

This clone has more than one count but fewer than ten. J is TRBJ2-3 and V is TRBV19; 9 bases agree with TRBD1. The germline V gene has CDR1 LNHDA and CDR2 SQIVND (reference sequence). The CDR3 contains 15 residues. Unmatched junction bases numbered 5, after V lost 3 bases and J lost 4 bases. The CDR3 DNA follows: TGTGCCAGTAGTATTGGAGACAGGGGGTCAGATACGCAGTATTTT. Translated, it gives CASSIGDRGSDTQYF.

This chain joins TRBV6-5 and TRBJ1-5, with 7 bases fitting TRBD1. V was pared by 5 bases and J by 1 base, with 2 bases of the junction left unmatched. The V gene's germline CDR1 is MNHEY and CDR2 SVGAGI. The CDR3 consists of 14 residues. For the CDR3, the DNA is TGTGCCAGCAGTCGACAGGGAAGCAATCAGCCCCAGCATTTT. It is translated as CASSRQGSNQPQHF.

This clone was picked up one time. The chain combines TRBV18 with TRBJ2-3; D call uncertain. Germline V gene data show CDR1 as KGHSH and CDR2 as LQKENI. The ends were cut back, 2 bases at V and 4 bases at J, with 4 bases in the middle. The CDR3 consists of 12 residues. The CDR3 coding sequence is TGTGCCAGCTCACCAAGATCAGATACGCAGTATTTT. Amino acids: CASSPRSDTQYF.

A few counts support this clone. The chain links TRBV27 to TRBJ1-5, with D possibly being TRBD1 (5 bases). Trimming took 3 bases from V and 2 from J, leaving 11 bases between them. This CDR3 is 15 amino acids long. From germline, CDR1 is MNHEY and CDR2 SMNVEV (reference sequence). For the CDR3, the DNA is TGTGCCAGCAGTTTTGGGGGGGGTGGCAATCAGCCCCAGCATTTT. Its protein is CASSFGGGGNQPQHF.

The V call is TRBV5-6, the J call TRBJ2-1, with 9 bases fitting TRBD1. Trimming took 4 bases from V and 5 from J; bases not matched to a gene: 7. Per the germline V gene, CDR1 is SGHDT and CDR2 is YYEEEE. The CDR3 extends over 15 amino acids. CDR3 DNA sequence: TGTGCCAGCAGCCCGGGACAGGGATCCCACAATGAGCAGTTCTTC. This gives the protein CASSPGQGSHNEQFF.

The CDR3 DNA is TGTGCCAGCAGCTTGAACCGGAACTCCTACAATGAGCAGTTCTTC. Its protein product is CASSLNRNSYNEQFF. The chain is built from TRBV5-4 and TRBJ2-1; unclear D gene. The germline V and J ends were trimmed by 1 base and 0 bases, with 8 bases remaining between them. The CDR3 covers 15 residues. In germline, CDR1 is SGHNT, CDR2 YYREEE (reference sequence).